The sequence of this T cell receptor (beta chain) was determined in a study of T cell responses to AZD1222 COVID-19 vaccine. Study-level background: Second-dose groups at about 4 or about 12 weeks were pooled.

Study outcomes and limitations: Seropositive AZD1222 recipients at baseline numbered only 5 or 6. No day 14 peak samples; only post-peak repertoires were characterized.

TCRdb keeps only in-frame clones here, not all; method: immunoSEQ multiplex PCR. This sample has under 60,000 clones, with around 84% found just once. The CDR3 extends over 13 amino acids. V was pared by 2 bases and J by 5 bases, with 3 bases of the junction left unmatched. CDR1 and CDR2 from the germline V gene are SGHRS and YFSETQ. Note on this clone: The antigen is unknown.

This sequence joins TRBV5-1 and TRBJ1-2, with 7 bases identical to TRBD1. Material: peripheral blood, obtained on day 0 of AZD1222 vaccination. The clonotype originates from an adult in good health. The CDR3 is CASSLKQGYGYTF. The CDR3 DNA reads as TGCGCCAGCAGCTTAAAACAGGGGTATGGCTACACCTTC.